This T cell receptor (beta chain) was identified during a study of blood T cell repertoires in COVID-19. Whole-study context: The origin of the acute and convalescent COVID-19 samples was the United States, Italy and Spain.

The length of the CDR3 is 19 residues. The germline CDR1 and CDR2 sequences are LNHDA and SQIVND (reference sequence). With 5 bases clipped from V and 4 bases from J, the junction kept 19 bases outside the gene matches. In the authors' methods: Reference gene primer amplification gave estimated nucleated cell counts. Generated by immunoSEQ multiplex PCR, the TCRdb table keeps only in-frame clones and is missing some. V, J and clone size were drawn from that table, and D and trimming were deduced from the DNA. The repertoire holds about 68,000 clones, with about 86% as singletons. The origin of this receptor is a woman aged 60-75 years with acute or convalescent COVID-19. The chain links TRBV19 to TRBJ1-2, with 10 bases matching TRBD1. Input material: peripheral blood. In DNA, the CDR3 is TGTGCCAGTAGTGCATCCGGGACAGGGGTTGCTACAGGGGCCTATGGCTACACCTTC. Translating it yields CASSASGTGVATGAYGYTF.